This T cell receptor beta chain was captured in a study of T-cell memory formation after mild COVID-19 (dated by TCRdb to the early 2020s). About the investigation overall: TCR sequence clusters from the two donors were found to be largely donor specific. In a couple of donors, T-cell clones that expanded and contracted after mild COVID-19 were tracked by sequencing TCRalpha and TCRbeta repertoires over time. Two young, previously healthy adult volunteers made up the cohort, one male and one female.

From V the trimming removes 3 bases and from J it removes 4 bases, while the gene matches leave 3 bases of the junction unaccounted for. CDR1 and CDR2 were assigned from the germline V gene (reference sequence) as LNHDA and SQIVND. The CDR3 starts with the cysteine, ends with the phenylalanine, and has 15 residues. This entry keeps only the CDR3 DNA: 45 bases, framed from base 1. About this clonotype: Its specific antigen is unknown. No much larger clone exists at a distance of one base, and base qualities are not known.

Ficoll-Paque density gradient centrifugation was the method used to isolate PBMCs. Findings and caveats that apply to the study as a whole: SARS-CoV-2 specificity of the second-wave clones peaking on day 37 was not confirmed. Some responding clones were found in pre-infection memory, which suggests that pre-existing cross-reactive memory T cells took part in the SARS-CoV-2 response. Contracting CD4+ clones were found mainly in CM and EM memory subsets, while CD8+ clones were enriched in EMRA. Only a couple of mild cases were covered by the study, and larger cohorts that include severe cases with pre-infection samples were considered necessary. Clones contracting from day 15 to 85 had balanced CD4/CD8 phenotypes, while a second wave expanding from day 15 to 37 was biased towards CD4+.

The sequencing machine was an Illumina NovaSeq 6000. TCRalpha and TCRbeta cDNA libraries were built by 5'RACE with constant-segment primers, adding sample barcodes and unique molecular identifiers. RNA was extracted from every sample with Trizol reagent. Amplification of the libraries took two PCR steps, and the second step added a second sample barcode plus Illumina TruSeq adapters. The libraries were sequenced on an Illumina NovaSeq using 2 x 150 bp paired-end reads. As for the original processing: Demultiplexing of reads and collapsing into UMI-guided consensus sequences were performed with migec v1.2.7. Using mixcr v2.1.11, UMI consensuses were aligned to TRA and TRB V and J templates and then assembled into clonotypes. Expanded or contracted clonotypes were those called significant by both edgeR and NoisET, with noise models trained on biological replicates. For edgeR calls, a false discovery rate-adjusted p below 0.01 and a log2 fold-change threshold of 1 were applied. As an exploratory analysis of dynamics, max-normalized trajectories of the 1000 most abundant clonotypes were examined by PCA with hierarchical clustering. Separately sequenced CD4+ and CD8+ repertoires were used to assign a CD4 or CD8 phenotype to each responding clone. TCRdb's own reprocessing of the public reads used fastp at Q25 and MiXCR and kept productive beta chains. A single entry per CDR3 protein holds the most common genes and DNA from its merged rows. These V and J calls are TCRdb output, not the study's own analysis. This sample is represented by about 410,000 distinct CDR3 sequences; 20% to 30% of them were singletons. Around 14% of the sample is in the top ten clones.

This TCR was sampled from an adult woman who had mild COVID-19 (a few samples of this study predate the infection). The sample titles of this study are shuffled in the database, so cell type and time point are left out; the donor was told from shared clones. The specimen sequenced was PBMCs or a T cell subset sorted from them (not recorded which). Here the chain combines TRBV19 and TRBJ1-6; TRBD1 agrees with 7 junctional bases. The CDR3 here reads CASSILGQYNSPLHF. The nucleotides read TGTGCCAGTAGTATTTTGGGACAGTATAATTCACCCCTCCACTTT.